The 19 T cell receptor beta chains below were found in one sample sequenced in a study of blood T cell repertoires in COVID-19. The data were produced by immunoSEQ multiplex PCR, yet TCRdb's version contains in-frame clones alone and is incomplete. This sample carries under 250,000 clones, about 83% of them seen once, and the ten largest clones take roughly 1.9%. The specimen sequenced was peripheral blood. The receptors stem from a man under 40 who had recovered from COVID-19.

The chain recombines TRBV2 with TRBJ1-2; tentatively, D is TRBD1 (6 bases). CDR3 size: 15 residues. CDR1 SNHLY and CDR2 FYNNEI come from the germline V gene. V dropped 3 bases and J dropped 0 bases, with 11 bases sitting between them. CDR3 in amino acids: CASSEGALPNYGYTF. The CDR3 nucleotides read TGTGCCAGCAGTGAGGGGGCGCTTCCTAACTATGGCTACACCTTC.

This chain connects TRBV7-2 to TRBJ2-2; D is unresolved. Germline lookup yields CDR1 SGHTA and CDR2 FQGNSA. The length of the CDR3 is 15 residues. V lost 3 bases to trimming and J lost 5 bases, with 13 bases between them. The CDR3 DNA reads TGTGCCAGCAGCTTGGCCCTAGGCGATACCGGGGAGCTGTTTTTT. Translation gives CASSLALGDTGELFF.

The V call is TRBV19, the J call TRBJ1-2; TRBD1 might be the D (5 bases). In germline, CDR1 is LNHDA, CDR2 SQIVND (reference sequence). The CDR3 runs to 14 residues. The germline V and J ends were trimmed by 9 bases and 0 bases, with 14 bases remaining between them. The CDR3 DNA follows: TGTGCCAGCCATCGGGGGGTTACTAACTATGGCTACACCTTC. Protein: CASHRGVTNYGYTF.

The chain joins TRBV5-6 to TRBJ1-2; 7 bases are a match to TRBD1. Looked up from germline, CDR1 is SGHDT and CDR2 is YYEEEE. The length of the CDR3 is 16 residues. The V gene end was trimmed by 4 bases and the J gene end by 4 bases; junction bases not matched to a gene: 13. The CDR3 nucleotides read TGTGCCAGCAGCAGGCTGGGACAGCCCTTCGCCTATGGCTACACCTTC. Protein: CASSRLGQPFAYGYTF.

The chain links TRBV4-2 to TRBJ2-1; TRBD2 is a possible D gene (6 bases). Germline CDR1 and CDR2: LGHNA and YNFKEQ. V was cut by 0 bases and J by 0 bases, with 15 bases left in between. The CDR3 runs to 18 residues. The CDR3 sequence: CASSQDNQSGDSYNEQFF. Written as DNA, the CDR3 is TGTGCCAGCAGCCAAGATAATCAGTCGGGGGACTCCTACAATGAGCAGTTCTTC.

The CDR3 region has the DNA TGTGCCAGCAGCCAAGATCTAGGGGAAGGCACAGATACGCAGTATTTT. Translation gives CASSQDLGEGTDTQYF. The rearrangement joins TRBV3-1 (or the pseudogene TRBV3-2) to TRBJ2-3, with D possibly TRBD1 on 5 matching bases. Germline values: CDR1 LGHDT, CDR2 YNNKEL (reference sequence). The CDR3 is 16 amino acids. The V end lost 0 bases, the J end lost 1 base, and 11 bases lay between the germline ends.

V usage is TRBV5-4 and J usage is TRBJ2-1, with 12 bases that match TRBD2. Germline V lookup: CDR1 SGHNT, CDR2 YYREEE (reference sequence). The CDR3 has 15 residues. Trimming took 3 bases from V and 8 from J; bases not matched to a gene: 6. As DNA, the CDR3 is TGTGCCAGCAGCTCAGGACTAGCGGGGAGTGATGAGCAGTTCTTC. Amino acids: CASSSGLAGSDEQFF.

The rearrangement joins TRBV5-1 to TRBJ2-7; perhaps TRBD2 as D (6 bases). V gave up 3 bases and J gave up 4 bases, with 11 bases separating them. There are 13 residues in the CDR3. The V gene's germline CDR1 is SGHRS and CDR2 YFSETQ. CDR3 region: CASSWSGLYEQYF. Here the CDR3 DNA reads TGCGCCAGCAGCTGGTCAGGACTATACGAGCAGTACTTC.

The CDR3 region has the DNA TGTGCCAGCCATTGGTCCAGGGGTGGTGGCTACACCTTC. Translating gives CASHWSRGGGYTF. V gene TRBV28 combines with J gene TRBJ1-2; a weak D match, TRBD1 (6 bases). The CDR3 spans 13 residues. V gave up 8 bases and J gave up 7 bases, with 17 bases separating them. Germline CDR1 MDHEN, CDR2 SYDVKM.

The chain recombines TRBV7-6 with TRBJ2-1, with TRBD2 matching 7 bases. The germline gives CDR1 SGHVS, CDR2 FNYEAQ. CDR3 length equals 15 residues. Unmatched junction bases numbered 8, after V lost 4 bases and J lost 5 bases. DNA for the CDR3: TGTGCCAGCAGCTGGGAGGGATCTAGCGACAATGAGCAGTTCTTC. It is translated as CASSWEGSSDNEQFF.

This chain connects TRBV5-1 to TRBJ2-7; weak D call: TRBD2 (6 bases). The germline V gene has CDR1 SGHRS and CDR2 YFSETQ. V lost 3 bases and J lost 5, with 12 bases in between. CDR3 size: 13 residues. The CDR3 region is CASSYLGGNEQYF. The CDR3 DNA is TGCGCCAGCAGCTACTTGGGGGGTAACGAGCAGTACTTC.

The chain carries TRBV2 and TRBJ2-7; 7 nucleotides line up with TRBD1. V gave up 6 bases and J gave up 6 bases; unmatched junction bases: 5. Germline V lookup: CDR1 SNHLY, CDR2 FYNNEI. CDR3 size: 12 residues. The CDR3 DNA reads TGTGCCAGCAGCGAACAGGGGTCCGAGCAGTACGTC. Translating it yields CASSEQGSEQYV.

This clone has a handful of counts. This sequence joins TRBV4-1 and TRBJ1-1; TRBD1 matches at 8 bases. J gave up 4 bases and V 5 bases, and 3 bases lay outside the gene matches. The germline gives CDR1 MGHRA, CDR2 YSYEKL. This CDR3 is 13 amino acids long. In DNA, the CDR3 is TGCGCCAGCAGCGGTCAGGGGGCCACTGAAGCTTTCTTT. It codes for CASSGQGATEAFF.

V is TRBV7-8 and J is TRBJ2-2; D gene unclear. V lost 1 base, J lost 1 base, and 4 bases lay in between. The germline V gene has CDR1 SGHVS and CDR2 FQNEAQ. This CDR3 has 14 residues. The CDR3 nucleotides read TGTGCCAGCAGCTTAGGGCAGAACACCGGGGAGCTGTTTTTT. Its protein is CASSLGQNTGELFF.

This chain joins TRBV6-1 and TRBJ1-1; a possible D gene is TRBD1 (6 bases). With 3 bases removed from V and 10 bases from J, the gap between germline ends came to 12 bases. Germline V gene lookup returns CDR1 MNHNS and CDR2 SASEGT. There are 12 residues in the CDR3. The CDR3 is CASSDQGLGAFF. CDR3 in DNA: TGTGCCAGCAGTGATCAGGGGTTGGGAGCTTTCTTT.

This rearrangement joins TRBV19 to TRBJ1-3; D not resolved. Trimming pared 6 bases from V and 0 bases from J, leaving 15 bases between. CDR1 is LNHDA and CDR2 is SQIVND in the germline V gene (reference sequence). The CDR3 runs to 16 residues. CDR3 sequence (DNA): TGTGCCAGTAGCCGCCCTGGCTTGTCCTCTGGAAACACCATATATTTT. Translating gives CASSRPGLSSGNTIYF. Full variable domain (outside the CDR3, taken from reference TRBV19 and TRBJ1-3): DGGITQSPKYLFRKEGQNVTLSCEQNLNHDAMYWYRQDPGQGLRLIYYSQIVNDFQKGDIAEGYSVSREKKESFPLTVTSAQKNPTAFYLCASSRPGLSSGNTIYFGEGSWLTVV.

The J gene is TRBJ2-1, the V gene TRBV19; 11 bases agree with TRBD2. The junction had 6 bases not matched to a gene; V was cut back by 6 bases and J by 2 bases. This CDR3 is 16 amino acids long. Germline-derived CDR1 and CDR2 are LNHDA and SQIVND (reference sequence). CDR3 sequence: CASSLKGLAAYNEQFF. The CDR3 coding sequence is TGTGCCAGTAGCTTGAAGGGACTAGCGGCCTACAATGAGCAGTTCTTC.

The chain couples TRBV9 to TRBJ2-7; D call uncertain. This CDR3 comprises 14 residues. Trimming pared 8 bases from V and 6 bases from J, leaving 21 bases between. CDR1 is SGDLS and CDR2 is YYNGEE in the germline V gene. The chain's CDR3 is CASRIIGDPTEQYV. Written as DNA, the CDR3 is TGTGCCAGTAGAATTATCGGAGACCCCACCGAGCAGTACGTC.

The gene calls are TRBV10-3 and TRBJ1-6; 7 bases align to TRBD1. Germline values: CDR1 ENHRY, CDR2 SYGVKD. CDR3 length: 15 amino acids. Trimming removed 9 bases from V and 5 bases from J; junction bases left unmatched: 10. The chain's CDR3 is CAIADRASDNSPLHF. The CDR3 coding sequence is TGTGCCATTGCTGACAGGGCATCGGATAATTCACCCCTCCACTTT.